This TCR beta chain was identified in a study of Ad26.COV2.S vaccination and SARS-CoV-2 variants. Looking at the study overall: Ad26.COV2.S arm of COV1001 included the donor. Ad26.COV2.S shots went into the muscle once or twice, 56 days apart.

With respect to this clone: Its antigen is still unknown.

Treatment denoted: roughly 19 received Ad26.COV2.S at low or high dose, single or two shots; about 5 received placebo; per-sample allocation not given. Sampling took place 63 days after the first vaccine or placebo injection. Only in-frame clones appear in the TCRdb table, and some are missing; sequencing was by immunoSEQ multiplex PCR. The sample consists of hundreds of thousands of clones, around 88% of them appearing once. Trimming removed 3 bases from V and 7 bases from J, with 7 bases in between. The CDR3 length is 11 residues. Germline CDR1 reads MNHNS; CDR2 reads SASEGT. The study, taken as a whole, reports: Vaccine and placebo groups showed comparable non-spike TCR breadth. The study found higher spike-specific TCR breadth in vaccine than placebo recipients.

This clonotype originated in a person between 18 and 59 years old who received the Ad26.COV2.S COVID-19 vaccine or a placebo. Sequenced here: peripheral blood, sampled in a trial of Ad26.COV2.S vaccine versus placebo. The genes are TRBV6-1 and TRBJ2-7; the D is unclear. CDR3 amino acids: CASSDVGEQYF. The CDR3 bases are TGTGCCAGCAGTGATGTGGGGGAGCAGTACTTC.